Below are 7 T cell receptor beta chains sequenced from a single sample in a study of CD8 T cells in Susac syndrome. The authors reverse transcribed roughly 0.45 to 1 ug RNA with random hexamers. TCRdb re-derived calls from the immunoSEQ multiplex PCR reads in MiXCR, one entry per CDR3 protein. This sample has a few hundred thousand distinct CDR3 sequences; just over 90% occur once, and the top ten carry less than 0.075%. Sample: CD4+ T cells from PBMCs. These receptors all stem from a human donor with multiple sclerosis.

V and J are TRBV3-1 and TRBJ1-1; the D is unclear. This CDR3 has 15 residues. Deletions cut 0 bases from V and 4 bases from J, with 12 bases between. CDR1 and CDR2 (germline): LGHDT, YNNKEL (reference sequence). The CDR3, as DNA: TGTGCCAGCAGCCAAGAAGGCGTTGTCGGCACTGAAGCTTTCTTT. Its protein is CASSQEGVVGTEAFF.

This chain connects TRBV5-1 to TRBJ1-1; 8 bases agree with TRBD1. The CDR3 is 15 residues long. The V segment lost 2 bases and the J segment 4 bases; nucleotides outside the gene matches: 7. Per the germline V gene, CDR1 is SGHRS and CDR2 is YFSETQ. CDR3 bases: TGCGCCAGCAGCTTCCTACAGGGGGATGCCACTGAAGCTTTCTTT. This translates into CASSFLQGDATEAFF.

This chain uses TRBV3-1 with TRBJ2-2; 11 bases line up with TRBD2. CDR3 length: 18 residues. The germline V gene encodes CDR1 LGHDT and CDR2 YNNKEL (reference sequence). The V gene end was trimmed by 0 bases and the J gene end by 0 bases; junction bases not matched to a gene: 3. CDR3 in DNA: TGTGCCAGCAGCCAAGACCTAGCGGGAGGTTCGAACACCGGGGAGCTGTTTTTT. Its translation is CASSQDLAGGSNTGELFF.

The gene calls are TRBV2 and TRBJ1-5, with a tentative D call TRBD1 (5 bases). V lost 8 bases, J lost 5 bases, and 16 bases lay in between. The length of the CDR3 is 14 residues. Germline CDR1 and CDR2: SNHLY and FYNNEI. The CDR3 DNA reads as TGTGCCAGCGTAGGGACTTCCCAGGATCAGCCCCAGCATTTT. Its translation: CASVGTSQDQPQHF.

The chain links TRBV27 to TRBJ1-5, with a possible D match to TRBD1 (6 bases). Germline assignment: CDR1 MNHEY and CDR2 SMNVEV (reference sequence). V gave up 2 bases and J gave up 2 bases, with 13 bases separating them. This CDR3 contains 16 residues. CDR3 nucleotide sequence: TGTGCCAGCAGTTTAGCCCGAAGGGGGGGCAATCAGCCCCAGCATTTT. This gives the protein CASSLARRGGNQPQHF.

Only one count was recorded for this clonotype. This chain links TRBV5-1 with TRBJ2-3; 9 bases are a match to TRBD1. The trim removed 7 bases at V and 3 bases at J, leaving 6 bases unmatched. CDR3 size: 14 residues. Germline values: CDR1 SGHRS, CDR2 YFSETQ. The CDR3 DNA reads as TGCGCCAGCGGGGACAGGGTCGGAACAGATACGCAGTATTTT. This sequence encodes CASGDRVGTDTQYF.

This sequence joins TRBV3-1 and TRBJ1-2, with unresolved D. CDR1 is LGHDT and CDR2 is YNNKEL in the germline V gene (reference sequence). The V gene lost 0 bases and the J gene lost 4 bases, with 18 bases spanning the gap. This CDR3 is 17 amino acids long. The CDR3 DNA reads TGTGCCAGCAGCCAAGATGTGCGGCAGATCGCTTTCTATGGCTACACCTTC. Translating it yields CASSQDVRQIAFYGYTF.